This TCR beta chain was documented in a study of control samples from healthy donors and cancer patients. Generated by immunoSEQ multiplex PCR, the TCRdb table keeps only in-frame clones and is missing some. The table lists tens of thousands of clones, more than 80% of them singletons. The clonotype originates from a man aged 45-60 years in good health. Sequencing was done on a sample of blood.

The CDR3 loop reads CASSLLGGAGEKLFF. CDR3 nucleotides: TGTGCCAGCAGTTTATTAGGGGGGGCAGGGGAAAAACTGTTTTTT. The chain employs TRBV27 and TRBJ1-4; D perhaps matches TRBD1 (6 bases). The CDR3 runs to 15 residues. Looked up from germline, CDR1 is MNHEY and CDR2 is SMNVEV (reference sequence). Trimming pared 1 base from V and 8 bases from J, leaving 14 bases between.